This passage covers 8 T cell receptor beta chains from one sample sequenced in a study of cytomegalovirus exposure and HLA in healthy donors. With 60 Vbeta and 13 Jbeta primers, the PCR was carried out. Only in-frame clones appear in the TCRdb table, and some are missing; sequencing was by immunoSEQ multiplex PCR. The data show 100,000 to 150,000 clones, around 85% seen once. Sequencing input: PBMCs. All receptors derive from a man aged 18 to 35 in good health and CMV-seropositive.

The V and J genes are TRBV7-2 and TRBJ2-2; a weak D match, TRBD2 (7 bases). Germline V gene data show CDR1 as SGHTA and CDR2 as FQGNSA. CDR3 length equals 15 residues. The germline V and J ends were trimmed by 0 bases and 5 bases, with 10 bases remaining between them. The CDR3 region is CASSLAGGHTGELFF. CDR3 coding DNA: TGTGCCAGCAGCTTAGCGGGGGGGCATACCGGGGAGCTGTTTTTT.

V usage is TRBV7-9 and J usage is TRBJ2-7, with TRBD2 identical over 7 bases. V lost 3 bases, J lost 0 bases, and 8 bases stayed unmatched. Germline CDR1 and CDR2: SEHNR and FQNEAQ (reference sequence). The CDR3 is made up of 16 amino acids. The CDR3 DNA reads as TGTGCCAGCAGCTTCCCCGGGAGGCAAAGCTCCTACGAGCAGTACTTC. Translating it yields CASSFPGRQSSYEQYF.

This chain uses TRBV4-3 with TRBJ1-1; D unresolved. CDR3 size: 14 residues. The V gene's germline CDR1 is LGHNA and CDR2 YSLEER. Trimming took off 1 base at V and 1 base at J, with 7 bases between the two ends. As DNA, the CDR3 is TGCGCCAGCAGCCAAGGGGAGGAGAACACTGAAGCTTTCTTT. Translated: CASSQGEENTEAFF.

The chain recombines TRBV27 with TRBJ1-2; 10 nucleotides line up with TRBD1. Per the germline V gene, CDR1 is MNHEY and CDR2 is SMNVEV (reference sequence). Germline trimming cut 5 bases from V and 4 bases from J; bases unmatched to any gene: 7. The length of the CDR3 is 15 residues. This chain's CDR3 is CASSPDRGRAYGYTF. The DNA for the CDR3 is TGTGCCAGCAGTCCTGACAGGGGGCGAGCCTATGGCTACACCTTC.

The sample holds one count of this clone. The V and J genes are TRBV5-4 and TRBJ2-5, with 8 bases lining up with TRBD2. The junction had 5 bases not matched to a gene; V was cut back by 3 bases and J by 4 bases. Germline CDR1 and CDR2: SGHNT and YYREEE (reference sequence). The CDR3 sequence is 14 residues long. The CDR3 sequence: CASSYYSGTETQYF. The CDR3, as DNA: TGTGCCAGCAGCTATTATAGCGGGACAGAGACCCAGTACTTC.

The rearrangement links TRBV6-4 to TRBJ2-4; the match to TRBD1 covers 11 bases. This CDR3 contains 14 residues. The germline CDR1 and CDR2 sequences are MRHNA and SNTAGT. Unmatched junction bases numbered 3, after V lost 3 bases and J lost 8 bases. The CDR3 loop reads CASSEGQGVDIQYF. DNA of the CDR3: TGTGCCAGCAGTGAGGGACAGGGGGTTGACATTCAGTACTTC.

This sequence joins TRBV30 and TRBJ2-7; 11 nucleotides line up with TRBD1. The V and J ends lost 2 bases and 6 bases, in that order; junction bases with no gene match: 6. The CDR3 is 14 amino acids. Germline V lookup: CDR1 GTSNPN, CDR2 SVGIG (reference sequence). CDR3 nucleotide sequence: TGTGCCTGGAGTCAGACCGGGACAGGGGGCGAGCAGTACTTC. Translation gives CAWSQTGTGGEQYF.

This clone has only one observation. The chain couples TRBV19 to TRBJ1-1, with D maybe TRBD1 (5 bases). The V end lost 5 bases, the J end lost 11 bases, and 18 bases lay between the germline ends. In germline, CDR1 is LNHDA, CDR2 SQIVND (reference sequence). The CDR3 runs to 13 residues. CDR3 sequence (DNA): TGTGCCAGTAGTTCCGGGACTCTTAGTAGGGCTTTCTTT. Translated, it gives CASSSGTLSRAFF.